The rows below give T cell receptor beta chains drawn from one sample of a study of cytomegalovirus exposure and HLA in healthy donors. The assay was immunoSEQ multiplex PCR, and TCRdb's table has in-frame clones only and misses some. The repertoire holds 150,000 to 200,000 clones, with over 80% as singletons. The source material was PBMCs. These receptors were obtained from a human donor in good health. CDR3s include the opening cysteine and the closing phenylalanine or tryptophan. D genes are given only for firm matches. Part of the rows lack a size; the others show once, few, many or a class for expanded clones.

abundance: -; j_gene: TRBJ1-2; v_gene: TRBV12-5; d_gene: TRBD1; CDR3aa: CASGSGTATNYGYTF; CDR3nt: TGTGCTAGTGGTTCGGGGACAGCCACTAACTATGGCTACACCTTC
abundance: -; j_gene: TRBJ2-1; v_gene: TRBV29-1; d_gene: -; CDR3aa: CSVGVQASFSHEQFF; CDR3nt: TGCAGCGTTGGAGTTCAGGCTAGCTTCAGCCATGAGCAGTTCTTC
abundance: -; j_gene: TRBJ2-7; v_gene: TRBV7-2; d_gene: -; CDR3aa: CASSSTYEQYF; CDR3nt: TGTGCCAGCAGCTCTACCTACGAGCAGTACTTC
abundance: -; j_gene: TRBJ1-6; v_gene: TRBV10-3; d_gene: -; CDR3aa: CAIRGADFNNSPLHF; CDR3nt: TGTGCCATCAGGGGGGCGGATTTCAATAATTCACCCCTCCACTTT
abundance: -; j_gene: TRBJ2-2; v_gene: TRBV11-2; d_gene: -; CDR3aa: CASSLGYTNTGELFF; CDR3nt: TGTGCCAGCAGCTTAGGGTACACGAACACCGGGGAGCTGTTTTTT
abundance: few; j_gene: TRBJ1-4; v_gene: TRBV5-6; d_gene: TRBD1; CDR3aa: CASSPGGINEKLFF; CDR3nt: TGTGCCAGCAGCCCAGGGGGGATTAATGAAAAACTGTTTTTT
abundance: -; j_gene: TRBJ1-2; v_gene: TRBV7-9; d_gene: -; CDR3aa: CASSLSRGEGYTF; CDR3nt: TGTGCCAGCAGCTTGTCACGGGGGGAAGGCTACACCTTC
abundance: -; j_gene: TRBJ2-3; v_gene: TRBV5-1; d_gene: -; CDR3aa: CASSPPSTDTQYF; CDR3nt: TGCGCCAGCAGCCCCCCTAGCACAGATACGCAGTATTTT
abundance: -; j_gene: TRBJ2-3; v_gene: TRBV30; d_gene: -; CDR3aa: CAWRTVSDTQYF; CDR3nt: TGTGCCTGGAGGACAGTCTCAGATACGCAGTATTTT
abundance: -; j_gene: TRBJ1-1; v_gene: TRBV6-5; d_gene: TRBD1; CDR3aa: CASSYGQGNTEAFF; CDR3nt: TGTGCCAGCAGTTACGGACAGGGGAACACTGAAGCTTTCTTT
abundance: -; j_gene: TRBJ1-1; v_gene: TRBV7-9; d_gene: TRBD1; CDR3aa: CASSSSTGLNTEAFF; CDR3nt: TGTGCCAGCAGCTCCTCGACAGGGTTGAACACTGAAGCTTTCTTT
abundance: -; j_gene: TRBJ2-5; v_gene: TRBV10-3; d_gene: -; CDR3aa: CAIRAGSVQETQYF; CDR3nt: TGTGCCATCAGGGCGGGTTCAGTACAAGAGACCCAGTACTTC
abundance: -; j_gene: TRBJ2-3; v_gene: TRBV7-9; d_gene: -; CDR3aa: CASSLLGAVADTQYF; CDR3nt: TGTGCCAGCAGCCTCCTCGGAGCCGTCGCAGATACGCAGTATTTT
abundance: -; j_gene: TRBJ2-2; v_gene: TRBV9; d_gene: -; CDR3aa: CASSVADTGELFF; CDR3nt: TGTGCCAGCAGCGTAGCGGACACCGGGGAGCTGTTTTTT
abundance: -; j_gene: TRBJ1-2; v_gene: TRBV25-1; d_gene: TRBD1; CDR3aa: CASSEAGGGYTF; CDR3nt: TGTGCCAGCAGTGAAGCAGGGGGTGGCTACACCTTC
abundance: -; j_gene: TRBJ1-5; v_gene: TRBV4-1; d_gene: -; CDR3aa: CASSHNPGGYSNQPQHF; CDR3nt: TGCGCCAGCAGCCATAACCCCGGGGGATATAGCAATCAGCCCCAGCATTTT
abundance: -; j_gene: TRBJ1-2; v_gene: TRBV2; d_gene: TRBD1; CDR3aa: CASSVGQGNGYTF; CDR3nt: TGTGCCAGCAGTGTGGGACAGGGGAATGGCTACACCTTC
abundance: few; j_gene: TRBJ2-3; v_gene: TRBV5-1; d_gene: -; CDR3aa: CASSFTSSDTQYF; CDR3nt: TGCGCCAGCAGCTTTACTAGTAGCGATACGCAGTATTTT
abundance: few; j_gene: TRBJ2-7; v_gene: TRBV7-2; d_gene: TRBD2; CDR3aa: CASSQRAGNYEQYF; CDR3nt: TGTGCCAGCAGCCAGAGAGCGGGAAACTACGAGCAGTACTTC
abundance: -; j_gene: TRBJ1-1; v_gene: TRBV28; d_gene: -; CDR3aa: CASSAYAGAAGTEAFF; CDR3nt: TGTGCCAGCAGTGCCTATGCGGGGGCCGCGGGCACTGAAGCTTTCTTT
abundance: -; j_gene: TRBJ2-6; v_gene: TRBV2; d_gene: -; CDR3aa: CASSEAQVVGGANVLTF; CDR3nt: TGTGCCAGCAGTGAAGCACAGGTTGTCGGTGGGGCCAACGTCCTGACTTTC
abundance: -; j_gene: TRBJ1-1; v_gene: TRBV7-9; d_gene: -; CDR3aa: CASSLDSGSEAFF; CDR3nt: TGTGCCAGCAGCTTAGATAGCGGGAGCGAGGCTTTCTTT
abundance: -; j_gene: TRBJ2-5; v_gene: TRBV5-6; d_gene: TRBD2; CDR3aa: CASSQITSGETQYF; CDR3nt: TGTGCCAGCAGCCAAATAACTAGCGGCGAGACCCAGTACTTC
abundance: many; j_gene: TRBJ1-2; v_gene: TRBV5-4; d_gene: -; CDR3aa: CASSLEAGDNGYTF; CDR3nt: TGTGCCAGCAGCTTGGAGGCAGGGGATAATGGCTACACCTTC
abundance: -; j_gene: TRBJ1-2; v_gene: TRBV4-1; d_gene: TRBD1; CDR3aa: CASSQTITGTGYGYTF; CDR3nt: TGCGCCAGCAGCCAAACCATTACCGGGACAGGTTATGGCTACACCTTC
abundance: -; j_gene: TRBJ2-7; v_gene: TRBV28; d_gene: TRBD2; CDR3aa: CASSVRSGTSGYEQYF; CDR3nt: TGTGCCAGCAGTGTCAGGTCCGGGACTAGCGGTTACGAGCAGTACTTC
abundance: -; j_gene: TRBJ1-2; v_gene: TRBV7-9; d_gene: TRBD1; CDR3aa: CASSAGTAYGYTF; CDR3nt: TGTGCCAGCAGCGCCGGGACAGCGTATGGCTACACCTTC
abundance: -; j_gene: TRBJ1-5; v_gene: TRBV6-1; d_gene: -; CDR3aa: CASSDSGANQPQHF; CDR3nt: TGTGCCAGCAGTGATTCAGGGGCCAATCAGCCCCAGCATTTT
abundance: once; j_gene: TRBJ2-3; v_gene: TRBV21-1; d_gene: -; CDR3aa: CASSKGRETDTQYF; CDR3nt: TGTGCCAGCAGCAAGGGCAGGGAAACAGATACGCAGTATTTT
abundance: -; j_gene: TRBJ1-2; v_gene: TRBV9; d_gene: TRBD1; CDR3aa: CASSARQGFGYTF; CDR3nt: TGTGCCAGCAGCGCCCGACAGGGCTTTGGCTACACCTTC
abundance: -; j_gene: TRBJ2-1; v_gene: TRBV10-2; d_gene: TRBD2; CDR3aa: CASNFGGANEQFF; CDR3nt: TGCGCCAGCAACTTCGGGGGGGCCAATGAGCAGTTCTTC
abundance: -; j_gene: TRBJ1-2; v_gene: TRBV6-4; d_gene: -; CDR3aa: CANPRGGFNYGYTF; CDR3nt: TGTGCCAATCCTAGGGGGGGATTCAACTATGGCTACACCTTC
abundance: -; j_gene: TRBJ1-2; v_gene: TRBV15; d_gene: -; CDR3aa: CATSPRPTNYGYTF; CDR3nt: TGTGCCACCAGCCCCCGTCCTACTAACTATGGCTACACCTTC
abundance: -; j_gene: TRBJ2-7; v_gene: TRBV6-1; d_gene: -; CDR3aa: CASSPQGPYEQYF; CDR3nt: TGTGCCAGCAGTCCGCAGGGTCCCTACGAGCAGTACTTC
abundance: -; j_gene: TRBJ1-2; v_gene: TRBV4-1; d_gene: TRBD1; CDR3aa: CASSQDRQGVWGYTF; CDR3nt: TGCGCCAGCAGCCAAGATAGGCAGGGGGTGTGGGGCTACACCTTC